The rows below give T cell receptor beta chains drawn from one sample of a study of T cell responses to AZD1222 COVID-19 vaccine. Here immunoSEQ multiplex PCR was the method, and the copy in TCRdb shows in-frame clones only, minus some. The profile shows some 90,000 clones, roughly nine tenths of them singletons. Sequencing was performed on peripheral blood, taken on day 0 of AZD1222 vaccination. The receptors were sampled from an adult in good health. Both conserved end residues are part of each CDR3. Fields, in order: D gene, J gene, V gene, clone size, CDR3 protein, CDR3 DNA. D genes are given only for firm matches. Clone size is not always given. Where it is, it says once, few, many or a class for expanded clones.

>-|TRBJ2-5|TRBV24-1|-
CATSSSGNQGTQYF
TGTGCCACCAGTTCGAGCGGTAACCAAGGTACCCAGTACTTC
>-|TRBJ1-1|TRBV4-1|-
CASSQEVAGVNTEAFF
TGCGCCAGCAGCCAAGAAGTTGCAGGGGTGAACACTGAAGCTTTCTTT
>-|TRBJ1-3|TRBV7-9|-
CASTPGNTIYF
TGTGCCAGCACGCCAGGAAACACCATATATTTT
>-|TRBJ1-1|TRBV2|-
CASRQGGGGRTEAFF
TGTGCCAGCAGGCAGGGTGGGGGGGGCCGTACTGAAGCTTTCTTT
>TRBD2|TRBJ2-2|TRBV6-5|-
CASSFVAGLVTGELFF
TGTGCCAGCAGTTTCGTCGCGGGACTAGTTACCGGGGAGCTGTTTTTT
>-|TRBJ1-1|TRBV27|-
CASRPPGNTEAFF
TGTGCCAGCAGGCCCCCCGGGAACACTGAAGCTTTCTTT
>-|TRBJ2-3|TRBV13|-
CASSLVAVTDTQYF
TGTGCCAGCAGCTTAGTGGCGGTCACAGATACGCAGTATTTT
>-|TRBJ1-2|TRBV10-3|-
CAAAPGGSGYTF
TGTGCCGCCGCGCCCGGGGGCTCTGGCTACACCTTC
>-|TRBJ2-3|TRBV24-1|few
CATSEGGPTDTQYF
TGTGCCACCAGTGAAGGAGGGCCTACAGATACGCAGTATTTT
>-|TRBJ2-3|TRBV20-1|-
CSAPNPGTQYF
TGCAGTGCTCCCAACCCAGGGACGCAGTATTTT
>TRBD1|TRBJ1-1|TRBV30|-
CAWPLQGDGEAFF
TGTGCCTGGCCATTACAGGGGGACGGTGAAGCTTTCTTT
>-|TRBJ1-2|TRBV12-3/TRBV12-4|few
CASSDDGVYGYTF
TGTGCCAGCAGTGATGATGGGGTCTATGGCTACACCTTC
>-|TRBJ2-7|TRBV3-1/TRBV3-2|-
CASSQDRYEQYF
TGTGCCAGCAGTCAAGATAGGTACGAGCAGTACTTC
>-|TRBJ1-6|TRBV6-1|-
CASIGGGYHSPLHF
TGTGCCAGCATAGGGGGGGGGTATCATTCACCCCTCCACTTT
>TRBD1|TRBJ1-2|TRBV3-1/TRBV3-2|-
CASSQLDRGKFGYTF
TGTGCCAGCAGCCAATTGGACAGGGGTAAATTTGGCTACACCTTC
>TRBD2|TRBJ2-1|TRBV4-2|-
CASSQGGGRAFEQFF
TGTGCCAGCAGCCAAGGAGGCGGGAGGGCCTTTGAGCAGTTCTTC
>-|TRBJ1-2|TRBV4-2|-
CASSQENGGGYTF
TGTGCCAGCAGCCAAGAGAACGGGGGTGGCTACACCTTC
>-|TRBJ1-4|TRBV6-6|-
CASSYSNYGPGEKLFF
TGTGCCAGCAGTTACTCGAACTACGGCCCTGGGGAAAAACTGTTTTTT
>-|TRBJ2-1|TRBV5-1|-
CASSQGLNSYNEQFF
TGCGCCAGCAGCCAGGGACTTAACTCCTACAATGAGCAGTTCTTC
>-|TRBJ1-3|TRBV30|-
CAWSPSGDTIYF
TGTGCCTGGAGCCCAAGTGGTGACACCATATATTTT
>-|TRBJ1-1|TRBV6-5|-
CASSSHTNTEAFF
TGTGCCAGCAGCTCACATACGAACACTGAAGCTTTCTTT
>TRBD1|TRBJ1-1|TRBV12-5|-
CASGRFDREGTEAFF
TGTGCTAGTGGCCGGTTCGACAGGGAGGGCACTGAAGCTTTCTTT
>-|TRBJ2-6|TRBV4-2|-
CASSLTLTLGSGANVLTF
TGTGCCAGCAGCCTTACGCTTACCCTGGGCTCTGGGGCCAACGTCCTGACTTTC
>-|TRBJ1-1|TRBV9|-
CASSVAGQNTEAFF
TGTGCCAGCAGCGTGGCGGGCCAGAACACTGAAGCTTTCTTT
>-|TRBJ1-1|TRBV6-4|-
CASRGKRNTEAFF
TGTGCCAGCAGGGGGAAAAGGAACACTGAAGCTTTCTTT
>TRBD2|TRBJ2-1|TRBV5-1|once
CASSSTSGRAFDNEQFF
TGCGCCAGCAGCTCTACTAGCGGGAGGGCCTTTGACAATGAGCAGTTCTTC
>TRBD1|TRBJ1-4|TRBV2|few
CARGGQGSNEKLFF
TGTGCCAGAGGGGGACAGGGTTCTAATGAAAAACTGTTTTTT
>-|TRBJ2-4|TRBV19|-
CASRTSEAKNIQYF
TGTGCCAGTAGGACATCCGAAGCCAAAAACATTCAGTACTTC